Shown below are 16 T cell receptor beta chains from a single sample sequenced in a study of kidney transplant recipient with SARS-CoV-2 infection. TCRdb processed the reads anew with MiXCR; each CDR3 protein has one entry. There are under 300,000 distinct CDR3 sequences in the sample; more than 25% occur only once, and about 7% lies in the top ten. Source: a blood sample, taken at baseline and between days 110 and 120 from a kidney transplant recipient. The receptors derive from a male patient in his 30s who had COVID-19 and was a kidney transplant recipient. Some T cells may be supplied by the graft donor.

This clonotype was picked up many times. The chain uses TRBV29-1 and TRBJ2-7; 7 nucleotides line up with TRBD1. The CDR3 covers 13 residues. Germline V gene data show CDR1 as SQVTM and CDR2 as ANQGSEA. V lost 5 bases and J lost 1; bases outside the gene matches: 5. In nucleotides, the CDR3 is TGCAGCGTTCCTGGGACAGTTTCCTACGAGCAGTACTTC. Translated, it gives CSVPGTVSYEQYF.

This chain links TRBV6-1 with TRBJ1-3; D not resolved. The CDR3 consists of 16 residues. CDR1 MNHNS and CDR2 SASEGT come from the germline V gene. Trimming took off 4 bases at V and 1 base at J, with 14 bases between the two ends. CDR3 DNA sequence: TGTGCCAGCAGTGGGGTCAGTACGAGGTCTGGAAACACCATATATTTT. Residues: CASSGVSTRSGNTIYF.

This clonotype was counted many times. The chain recombines TRBV7-9 with TRBJ1-2, with unresolved D. CDR1 is SEHNR and CDR2 is FQNEAQ in the germline V gene (reference sequence). The CDR3 contains 17 residues. The V end was cut by 3 bases, the J end by 4 bases, with 21 bases between. The CDR3 loop is CASSLAQYHGKTYGYTF. CDR3 DNA: TGTGCCAGCAGCTTGGCTCAATACCATGGAAAGACCTATGGCTACACCTTC.

This clonotype was detected many times. The chain carries TRBV12-3 or TRBV12-4 and TRBJ2-6; 8 bases align to TRBD1. CDR3 length equals 15 residues. Trimming removed 5 bases from V and 2 bases from J; junction bases left unmatched: 2. CDR3 region: CASSPGQAGANVLTF. The DNA for the CDR3 is TGTGCCAGCAGTCCGGGACAGGCTGGGGCCAACGTCCTGACTTTC.

A single count supports this clonotype. A much larger clone lies a single base off, so this may be a read error. The rearrangement joins TRBV9 to TRBJ1-2, with TRBD1 matching over 7 bases. Germline lookup yields CDR1 SGDLS and CDR2 YYNGEE. The CDR3 spans 13 residues. The CDR3 region has the DNA TGTGCCGGCAGCGTAAACAGGGGCCATGGCTACACCTTC. This codes for CAGSVNRGHGYTF. Full variable domain (rest looked up from reference TRBV9 and TRBJ1-2): DSGVTQTPKHLITATGQRVTLRCSPRSGDLSVYWYQQSLDQGLQFLIQYYNGEERAKGNILERFSAQQFPDLHSELNLSSLELGDSALYFCAGSVNRGHGYTFGSGTRLTVV.

Turning to this clonotype: This sequence may be a read error, since a much larger clone differs from it by one base. The limits of the CDR3 on the DNA are not certain, so only TCRdb's listed CDR3 is given. J is TRBJ1-2 and V is TRBV7-5; TRBD1 is the table's D call and was not checked against the DNA. TRBV7-5 has pseudogene status. The CDR3 length is 19 residues, termini included. The CDR3 region is CISVPEETVEVGETYGYTF.

Ten or more counts support this clonotype. CDR3 loop: CASSHGRRVYGYTF. The CDR3 DNA is TGTGCCAGCAGCCACGGACGGAGGGTCTATGGCTACACCTTC. This chain connects TRBV7-8 to TRBJ1-2, with no clear D. Per the germline V gene, CDR1 is SGHVS and CDR2 is FQNEAQ. The length of the CDR3 is 14 residues. V lost 5 bases and J lost 4, with 14 bases in between.

V usage is TRBV5-1 and J usage is TRBJ1-1, with TRBD1 matching over 8 bases. Germline loops: CDR1 SGHRS, CDR2 YFSETQ. V dropped 3 bases and J dropped 1; count of bases not matched to a gene: 8. This CDR3 spans 16 amino acids. Written as DNA, the CDR3 is TGCGCCAGCAGCTCAGGGGACAGGTCAAAGAACACTGAAGCTTTCTTT. Encoded protein: CASSSGDRSKNTEAFF.

With respect to this clonotype: A much larger clonotype is one base distant, so this may be a read error. The chain is built from TRBV3-2 and TRBJ2-4. TRBV3-2 is assigned pseudogene status. CDR3 length: 15 amino acids. DNA for the CDR3: TGTGCCAGCAGCCAAGATAGGGTAGCCAAAGACATTCAGTACTTC. It is translated as CASSQDRVAKDIQYF.

The V call is TRBV27, the J call TRBJ2-7, with 10 bases fitting TRBD1. The CDR3 has 15 residues. V was pared by 5 bases and J by 3 bases, with 7 bases of the junction left unmatched. From germline, CDR1 is MNHEY and CDR2 SMNVEV (reference sequence). CDR3 loop: CASSMTGGKGYEQYF. The DNA of the CDR3 is TGTGCCAGCAGTATGACAGGGGGCAAGGGCTACGAGCAGTACTTC.

This clonotype was seen at least ten times. V is TRBV6-5 and J is TRBJ2-7, with 7 bases aligning to TRBD1. Germline V gene data show CDR1 as MNHEY and CDR2 as SVGAGI. The CDR3 totals 14 residues. Trimming cost V 5 bases and J 3 bases; bases outside gene matches: 7. DNA of the CDR3: TGTGCCAGCAGTCGCAAGGGACAGTTCTACGAGCAGTACGTC. It is translated as CASSRKGQFYEQYV.

In this sample, this clonotype turned up many times. The V call is TRBV3-1, the J call TRBJ1-1; 7 positions agree with TRBD1. V lost 0 bases, J lost 2 bases, and 6 bases stayed unmatched. Germline V lookup: CDR1 LGHDT, CDR2 YNNKEL (reference sequence). The CDR3 length is 16 residues. The CDR3 spells CASSQEGGQTNTEAFF. The DNA of the CDR3 is TGTGCCAGCAGCCAAGAGGGGGGACAGACTAACACTGAAGCTTTCTTT.

This clonotype was found once. It may be a read error: a sequence one base away is much more abundant. V and J are TRBV24-1 and TRBJ1-1, with D tentatively TRBD1 (6 bases). The ends were cut back, 3 bases at V and 4 bases at J, with 17 bases in the middle. This CDR3 has 16 amino acids. Looked up from germline, CDR1 is KGHDR and CDR2 is SFDVKD. The CDR3 DNA reads TGTGCCACCAGTGATACCGGGACAAGGTCGAGCACTGAAGCTTTCTTT. Amino acids: CATSDTGTRSSTEAFF.

The chain joins TRBV19 to TRBJ1-2; a weak D match, TRBD1 (5 bases). The V and J ends lost 5 bases and 4 bases respectively, with 23 bases between them. Germline V CDR1 and CDR2: LNHDA, SQIVND (reference sequence). This CDR3 is 17 amino acids long. CDR3 coding DNA: TGTGCCAGTAGTCGTGCATGGACAAATCGAAAGACCTATGGCTACACCTTC. Its translation: CASSRAWTNRKTYGYTF.

This clonotype was seen many times. This chain links TRBV6-5 with TRBJ1-6; maybe TRBD1 (6 bases). This CDR3 has 14 residues. The germline V and J ends were trimmed by 10 bases and 3 bases, with 13 bases remaining between them. Looked up from germline, CDR1 is MNHEY and CDR2 is SVGAGI. In nucleotides, the CDR3 is TGTGCCACACACAGGGAACTCTATAATTCACCCCTCCACTTT. It specifies CATHRELYNSPLHF.

V and J are TRBV29-1 and TRBJ2-3, with 9 bases lining up with TRBD1. The V segment lost 7 bases and the J segment 3 bases; nucleotides outside the gene matches: 8. Germline V gives CDR1 SQVTM, CDR2 ANQGSEA. This CDR3 is built from 14 residues. The CDR3 is CSAPGQGVTDTQYF. DNA of the CDR3: TGCAGCGCCCCGGGACAGGGTGTAACAGATACGCAGTATTTT.